This T cell receptor beta chain stems from a study of T-cell reconstitution after alpha-beta-depleted transplantation in children (dated by TCRdb to the mid-2010s). The study in broad terms: Using TCR repertoire profiling, the study quantitatively followed how T-cell immune reconstitution unfolded in children after TCRalphabeta/CD19-depleted allogeneic hematopoietic cell transplantation. Study-wide findings and limitations: Over the following months the frequencies of hyperexpanded clones went down, and after one year T-cell counts and TCRbeta diversity were mostly credited to newly produced T cells. In some patients, the high TCRbeta diversity seen at day 60 was put down to recipient T cells and intrathymic progenitors that had survived conditioning. Apparently early alphabetaT-cell count recovery about two months after transplant reportedly relied on only several hundred rapidly expanded clones derived from non-depleted graft cells.

The library was made by PCR. Sequencing used an Illumina HiSeq 2500. TCR library preparation used molecular barcoding, with unique molecular identifiers applied to normalize quantification of the TCRbeta repertoire. TCRdb cleaned the public reads at Q25 with fastp, built clones with MiXCR and kept in-frame beta chains. A single entry per CDR3 protein holds the most common genes and DNA from its merged rows. This sample gives a few hundred thousand distinct CDR3 sequences in total; 20% to 30% of them show up just once. The ten largest account for approximately 33% of the sample. The germline V end is reduced by 11 bases and the J end by 5 bases; junction bases left unmatched: 7. The germline V gene gives CDR1 as ENHRY and CDR2 as SYGVKD. The CDR3 runs 12 amino acids, cysteine and phenylalanine included. This entry keeps only the CDR3 DNA: 36 bases, framed from base 1. With regard to this clonotype: Its antigen is not yet known. Per-base qualities were not stored, and no clone one base away is much larger.

This sample's treatment or condition label indicates: allogeneic hematopoietic cell transplantation with graft depleted of TCRalphabeta T cells and CD19 B cells. The transplant recipients were children given TCRalphabeta/CD19-depleted allogeneic hematopoietic cell grafts. This TCR derives from a boy under three years old with Wiskott-Aldrich syndrome, due to receive a stem cell transplant. The V gene is TRBV10-3 and the J gene is TRBJ2-7; 9 central bases correspond to TRBD1. The sample consisted of PBMCs, taken before TCRalphabeta/CD19-depleted stem cell transplant. The CDR3 in this case is CAVGQGANEQYF. The DNA sequence is as follows: TGTGCCGTGGGACAGGGTGCTAACGAGCAGTACTTC.